This T cell receptor beta chain was found in a study of T cell repertoires in cytomegalovirus infection. Overall study: It can be stated that public TCR beta signatures indicated CMV infection as well as a matching HLA type.

About this clonotype: The antigen is not known.

Overall study results and limits: Cumulative frequency of public TCR beta families picked out carriers of CMV plus the relevant HLA. The ex vivo response was dominated by HLA-C-restricted CMV-specific TCR beta clonotypes.

Each CDR3 protein is one row after TCRdb ran MiXCR on the reads. The profile shows 350,000 to 500,000 distinct CDR3 sequences, roughly 30% of them singletons. The germline gives CDR1 SEHNR, CDR2 FQNEAQ (reference sequence). V lost 3 bases to trimming and J lost 6 bases, with 11 bases between them. There are 13 residues in the CDR3. The rearrangement uses TRBV7-9 and TRBJ1-1; D unclear. The sequenced material came from PBMCs. This TCR was recovered from a human donor in good health (CMV status not recorded). Some clones in this sample may be carry-over from other donors' samples. This CDR3 reads CASSFLAGPEAFF. The CDR3 nucleotides read TGTGCCAGCAGCTTCCTGGCCGGCCCTGAAGCTTTCTTT.